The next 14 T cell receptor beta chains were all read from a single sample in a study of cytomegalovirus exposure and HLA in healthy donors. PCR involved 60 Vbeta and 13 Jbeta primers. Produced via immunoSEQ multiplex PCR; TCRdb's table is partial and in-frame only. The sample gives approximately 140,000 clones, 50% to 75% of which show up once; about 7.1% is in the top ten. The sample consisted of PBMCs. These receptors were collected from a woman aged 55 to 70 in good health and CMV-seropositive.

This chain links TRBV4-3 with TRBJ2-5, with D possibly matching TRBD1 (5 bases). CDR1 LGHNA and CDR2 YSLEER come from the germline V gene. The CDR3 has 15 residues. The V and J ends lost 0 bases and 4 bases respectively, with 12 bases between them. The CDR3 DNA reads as TGCGCCAGCAGCCAAGATGGTCTCAGGGCAGAGACCCAGTACTTC. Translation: CASSQDGLRAETQYF.

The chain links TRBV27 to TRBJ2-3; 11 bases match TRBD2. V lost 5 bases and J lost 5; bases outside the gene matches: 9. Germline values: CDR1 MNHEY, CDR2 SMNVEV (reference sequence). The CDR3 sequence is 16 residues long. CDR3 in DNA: TGTGCCAGCAGTCGGCTGACTAGCGGGGACCGAGATACGCAGTATTTT. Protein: CASSRLTSGDRDTQYF.

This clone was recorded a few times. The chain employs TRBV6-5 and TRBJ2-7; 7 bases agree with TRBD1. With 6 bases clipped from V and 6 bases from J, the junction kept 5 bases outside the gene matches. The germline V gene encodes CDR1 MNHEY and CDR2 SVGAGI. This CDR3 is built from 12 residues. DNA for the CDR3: TGTGCCAGCAGGACAGGGCAACGCGAGCAGTACTTC. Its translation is CASRTGQREQYF.

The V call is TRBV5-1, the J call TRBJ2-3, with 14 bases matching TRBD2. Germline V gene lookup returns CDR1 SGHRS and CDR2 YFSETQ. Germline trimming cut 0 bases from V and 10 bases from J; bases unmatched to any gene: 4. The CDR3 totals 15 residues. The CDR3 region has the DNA TGCGCCAGCAGCTTGGGGGGACTAGCGGGAGCTGCGCAGTATTTT. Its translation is CASSLGGLAGAAQYF.

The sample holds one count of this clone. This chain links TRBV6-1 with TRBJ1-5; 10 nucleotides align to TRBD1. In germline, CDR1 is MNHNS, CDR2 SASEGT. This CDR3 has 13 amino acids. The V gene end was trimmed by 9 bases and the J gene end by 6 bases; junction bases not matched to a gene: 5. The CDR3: CASSRDRGQPQHF. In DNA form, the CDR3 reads TGTGCCAGTAGCCGGGACAGGGGTCAGCCCCAGCATTTT.

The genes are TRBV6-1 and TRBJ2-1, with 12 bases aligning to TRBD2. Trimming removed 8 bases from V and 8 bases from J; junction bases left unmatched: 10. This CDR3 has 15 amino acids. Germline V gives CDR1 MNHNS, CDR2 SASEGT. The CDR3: CASLKTSGRLDEQFF. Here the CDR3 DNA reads TGTGCCAGCCTTAAAACTAGCGGGAGGCTGGATGAGCAGTTCTTC.

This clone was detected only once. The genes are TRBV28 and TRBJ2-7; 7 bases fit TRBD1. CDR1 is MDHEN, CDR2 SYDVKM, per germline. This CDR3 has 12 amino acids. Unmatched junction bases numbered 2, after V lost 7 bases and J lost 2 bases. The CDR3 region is CASTQGAYEQYF. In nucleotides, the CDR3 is TGTGCCAGCACCCAGGGGGCCTACGAGCAGTACTTC.

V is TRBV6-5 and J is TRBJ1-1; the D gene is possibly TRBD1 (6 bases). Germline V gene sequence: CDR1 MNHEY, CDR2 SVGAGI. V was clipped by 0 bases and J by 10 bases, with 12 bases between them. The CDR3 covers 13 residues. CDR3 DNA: TGTGCCAGCAGTTACTCGAGGGGGTTAGTAGCTTTCTTT. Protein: CASSYSRGLVAFF.

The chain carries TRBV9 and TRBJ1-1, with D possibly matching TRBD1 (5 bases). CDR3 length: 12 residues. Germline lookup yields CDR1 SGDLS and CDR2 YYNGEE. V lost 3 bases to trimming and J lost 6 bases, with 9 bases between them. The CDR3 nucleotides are TGTGCCAGCAGCGCTTCAGGGCCTGAAGCTTTCTTT. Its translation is CASSASGPEAFF.

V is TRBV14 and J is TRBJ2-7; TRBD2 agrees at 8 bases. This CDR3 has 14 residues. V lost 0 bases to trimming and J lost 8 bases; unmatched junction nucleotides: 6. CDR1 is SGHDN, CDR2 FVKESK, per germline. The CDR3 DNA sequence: TGTGCCAGCAGCCAAGACGCCAGCGGGAGAAAGCAGTACTTC. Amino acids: CASSQDASGRKQYF.

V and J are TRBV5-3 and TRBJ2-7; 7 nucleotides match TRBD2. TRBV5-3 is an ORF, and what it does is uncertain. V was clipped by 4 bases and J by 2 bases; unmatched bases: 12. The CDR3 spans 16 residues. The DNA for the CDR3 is TGTGCCAGAAGCCCGACCCCGGGAGGACTCGCCTACGAGCAGTACTTC. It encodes CARSPTPGGLAYEQYF.

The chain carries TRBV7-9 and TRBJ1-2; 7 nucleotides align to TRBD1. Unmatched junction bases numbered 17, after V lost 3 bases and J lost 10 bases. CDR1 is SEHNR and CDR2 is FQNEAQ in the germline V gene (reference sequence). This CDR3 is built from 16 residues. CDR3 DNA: TGTGCCAGCAGCTTGGGACAGCAGGGAGGAGGGGGTTACTACACCTTC. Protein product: CASSLGQQGGGGYYTF.

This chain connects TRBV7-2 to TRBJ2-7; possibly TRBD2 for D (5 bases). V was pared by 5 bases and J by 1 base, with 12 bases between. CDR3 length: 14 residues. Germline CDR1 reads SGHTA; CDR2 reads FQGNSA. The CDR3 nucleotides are TGTGCCAGCAGCCCGGGGTGGGATTCCTACGAGCAGTACTTC. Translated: CASSPGWDSYEQYF.

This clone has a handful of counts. Written as DNA, the CDR3 is TGTGCCAGCAGCGGACTAGGATGGGGGGATGAAAAACTGTTTTTT. Amino acids: CASSGLGWGDEKLFF. The rearrangement links TRBV6-1 to TRBJ1-4; D is perhaps TRBD1 (5 bases). The germline gives CDR1 MNHNS, CDR2 SASEGT. The CDR3 has 15 residues. Trimming stripped 6 bases from V and 6 bases from J, with 17 bases between.